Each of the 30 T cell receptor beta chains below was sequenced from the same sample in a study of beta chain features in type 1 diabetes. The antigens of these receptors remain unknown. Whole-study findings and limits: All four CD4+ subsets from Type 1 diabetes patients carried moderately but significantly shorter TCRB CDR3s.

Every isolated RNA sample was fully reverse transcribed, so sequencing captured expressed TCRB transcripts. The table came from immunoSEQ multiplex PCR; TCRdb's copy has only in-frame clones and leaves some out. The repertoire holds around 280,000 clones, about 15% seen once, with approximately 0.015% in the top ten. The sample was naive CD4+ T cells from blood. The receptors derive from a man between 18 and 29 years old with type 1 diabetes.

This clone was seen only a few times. As DNA, the CDR3 is TGTGCCAGCTCACCACCCTCGACAGGAGGCTACGAGCAGTACTTC. It encodes CASSPPSTGGYEQYF. The genes are TRBV18 and TRBJ2-7; TRBD1 might be the D (6 bases). Germline lookup yields CDR1 KGHSH and CDR2 LQKENI. The CDR3 sequence is 15 residues long. Trimming removed 0 bases from V and 3 bases from J, with 12 bases in between.

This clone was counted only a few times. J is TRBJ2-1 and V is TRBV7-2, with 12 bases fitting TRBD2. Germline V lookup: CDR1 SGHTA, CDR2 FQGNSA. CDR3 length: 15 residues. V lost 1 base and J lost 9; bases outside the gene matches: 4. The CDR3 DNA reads TGTGCCAGCAGCTTAGGACTAGCGGGAGTCGGTGAGCAGTTCTTC. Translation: CASSLGLAGVGEQFF.

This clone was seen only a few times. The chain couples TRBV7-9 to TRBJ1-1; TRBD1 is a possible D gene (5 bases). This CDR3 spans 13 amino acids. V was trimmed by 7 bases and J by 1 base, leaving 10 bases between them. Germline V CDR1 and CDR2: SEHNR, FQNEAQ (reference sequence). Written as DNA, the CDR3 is TGTGCCAGCACCCGGGGGGAGAACACTGAAGCTTTCTTT. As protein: CASTRGENTEAFF. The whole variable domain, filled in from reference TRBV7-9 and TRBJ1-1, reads DTGVSQNPRHKITKRGQNVTFRCDPISEHNRLYWYRQTLGQGPEFLTYFQNEAQLEKSRLLSDRFSAERPKGSFSTLEIQRTEQGDSAMYLCASTRGENTEAFFGQGTRLTVV.

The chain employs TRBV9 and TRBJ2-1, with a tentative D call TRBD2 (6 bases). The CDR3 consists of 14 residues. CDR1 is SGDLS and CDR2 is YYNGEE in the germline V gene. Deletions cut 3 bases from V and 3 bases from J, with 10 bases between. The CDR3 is CASSGGLNYNEQFF. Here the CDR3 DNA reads TGTGCCAGCAGCGGGGGACTTAACTACAATGAGCAGTTCTTC.

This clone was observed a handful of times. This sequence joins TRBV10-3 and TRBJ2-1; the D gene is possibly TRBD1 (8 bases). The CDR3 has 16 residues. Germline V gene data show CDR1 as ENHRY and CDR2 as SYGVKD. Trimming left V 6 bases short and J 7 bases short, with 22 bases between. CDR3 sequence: CAIRPQGGISGNEQFF. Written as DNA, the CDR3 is TGTGCCATCAGACCACAGGGGGGGATCTCGGGGAATGAGCAGTTCTTC.

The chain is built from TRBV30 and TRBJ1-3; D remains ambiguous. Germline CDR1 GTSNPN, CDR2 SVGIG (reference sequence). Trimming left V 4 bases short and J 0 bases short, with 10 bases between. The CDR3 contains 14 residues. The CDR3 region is CAWNPAGSGNTIYF. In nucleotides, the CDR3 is TGTGCCTGGAACCCGGCAGGCTCTGGAAACACCATATATTTT.

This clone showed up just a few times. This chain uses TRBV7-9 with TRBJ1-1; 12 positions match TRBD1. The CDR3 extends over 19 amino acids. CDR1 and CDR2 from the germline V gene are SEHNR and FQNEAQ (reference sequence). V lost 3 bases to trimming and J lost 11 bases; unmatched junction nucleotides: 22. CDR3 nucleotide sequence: TGTGCCAGCAGCTTCTACCCTCCGGGACAGGGGGCATGGGCGGATGGGGCTTTCTTT. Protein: CASSFYPPGQGAWADGAFF.

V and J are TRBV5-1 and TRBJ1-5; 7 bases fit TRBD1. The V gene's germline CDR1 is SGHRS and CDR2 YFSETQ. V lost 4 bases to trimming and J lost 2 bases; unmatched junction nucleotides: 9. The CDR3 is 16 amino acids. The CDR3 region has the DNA TGCGCCAGCAGCCCGGGACAGACCTTCGGCAATCAGCCCCAGCATTTT. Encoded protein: CASSPGQTFGNQPQHF.

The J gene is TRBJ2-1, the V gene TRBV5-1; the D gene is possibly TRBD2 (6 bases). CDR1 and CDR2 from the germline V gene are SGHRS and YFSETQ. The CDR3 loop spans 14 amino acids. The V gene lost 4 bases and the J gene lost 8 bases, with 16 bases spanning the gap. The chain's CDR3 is CASSLETRSYEQFF. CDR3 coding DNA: TGCGCCAGCAGCCTAGAGACTAGGAGCTATGAGCAGTTCTTC.

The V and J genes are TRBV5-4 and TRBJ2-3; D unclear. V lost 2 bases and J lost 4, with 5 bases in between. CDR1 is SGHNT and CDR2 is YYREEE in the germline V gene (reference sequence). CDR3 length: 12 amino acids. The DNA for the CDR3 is TGTGCCAGCAGCTTCACTTCAGATACGCAGTATTTT. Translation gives CASSFTSDTQYF.

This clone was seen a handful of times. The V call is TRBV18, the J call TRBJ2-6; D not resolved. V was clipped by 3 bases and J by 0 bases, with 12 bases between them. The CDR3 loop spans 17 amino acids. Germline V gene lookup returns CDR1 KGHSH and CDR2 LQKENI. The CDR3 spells CASSPNAPISGANVLTF. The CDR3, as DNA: TGTGCCAGCTCACCTAATGCACCTATCTCTGGGGCCAACGTCCTGACTTTC.

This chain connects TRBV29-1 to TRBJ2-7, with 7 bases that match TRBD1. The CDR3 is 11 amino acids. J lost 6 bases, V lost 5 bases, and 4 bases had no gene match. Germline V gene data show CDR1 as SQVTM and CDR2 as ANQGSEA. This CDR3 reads CSVRQGGEQYF. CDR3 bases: TGCAGCGTTAGACAGGGCGGCGAGCAGTACTTC.

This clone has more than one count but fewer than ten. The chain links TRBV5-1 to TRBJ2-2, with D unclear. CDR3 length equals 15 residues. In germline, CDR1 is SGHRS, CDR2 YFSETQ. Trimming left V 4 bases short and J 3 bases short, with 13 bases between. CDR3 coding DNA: TGCGCCAGCAGCCAGACTTATACCTACACCGGGGAGCTGTTTTTT. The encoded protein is CASSQTYTYTGELFF.

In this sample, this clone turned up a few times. The CDR3: CASSLISGGQETQYF. CDR3 bases: TGTGCCAGCAGCTTAATAAGCGGGGGACAAGAGACCCAGTACTTC. The chain combines TRBV7-2 with TRBJ2-5; 8 nucleotides align to TRBD2. CDR3 length: 15 residues. The germline V gene encodes CDR1 SGHTA and CDR2 FQGNSA. V shed 2 bases, J shed 2 bases, and the junction held 4 bases outside the gene matches. The full variable domain, with the rest looked up from reference TRBV7-2 and TRBJ2-5, is GAGVSQSPSNKVTEKGKDVELRCDPISGHTALYWYRQSLGQGLEFLIYFQGNSAPDKSGLPSDRFSAERTGGSVSTLTIQRTQQEDSAVYLCASSLISGGQETQYFGPGTRLLVL.

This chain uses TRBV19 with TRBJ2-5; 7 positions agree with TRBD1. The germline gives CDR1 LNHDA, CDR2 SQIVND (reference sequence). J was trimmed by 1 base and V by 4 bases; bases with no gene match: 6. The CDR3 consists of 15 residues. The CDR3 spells CASSTRHRGQETQYF. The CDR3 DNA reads TGTGCCAGTAGTACGCGCCACAGGGGCCAAGAGACCCAGTACTTC.

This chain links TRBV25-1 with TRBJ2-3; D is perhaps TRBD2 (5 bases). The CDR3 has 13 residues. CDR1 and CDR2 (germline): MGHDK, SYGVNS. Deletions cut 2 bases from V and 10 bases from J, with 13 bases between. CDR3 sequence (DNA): TGTGCCAGCAGTGAAGCGGGTAGTGGGGCGCAGTATTTT. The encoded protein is CASSEAGSGAQYF.

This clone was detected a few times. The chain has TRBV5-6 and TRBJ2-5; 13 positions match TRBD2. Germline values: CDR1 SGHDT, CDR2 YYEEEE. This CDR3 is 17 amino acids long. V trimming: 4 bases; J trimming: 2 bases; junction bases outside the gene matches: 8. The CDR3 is CASSPRLAGGIQETQYF. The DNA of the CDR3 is TGTGCCAGCAGCCCCCGACTAGCGGGGGGTATACAAGAGACCCAGTACTTC.

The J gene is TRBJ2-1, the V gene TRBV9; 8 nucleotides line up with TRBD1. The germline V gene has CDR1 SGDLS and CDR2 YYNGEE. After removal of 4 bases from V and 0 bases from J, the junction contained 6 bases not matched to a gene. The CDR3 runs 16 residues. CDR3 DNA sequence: TGTGCCAGCAGCCCGGGACAGGTCGGCTCCTACAATGAGCAGTTCTTC. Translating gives CASSPGQVGSYNEQFF.

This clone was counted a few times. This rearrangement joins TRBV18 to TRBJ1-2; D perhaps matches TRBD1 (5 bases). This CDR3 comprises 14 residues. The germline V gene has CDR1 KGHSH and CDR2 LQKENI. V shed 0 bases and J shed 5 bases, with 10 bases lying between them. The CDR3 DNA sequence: TGTGCCAGCTCACCACCCGCGGGGCCTTATGGCTACACCTTC. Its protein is CASSPPAGPYGYTF.

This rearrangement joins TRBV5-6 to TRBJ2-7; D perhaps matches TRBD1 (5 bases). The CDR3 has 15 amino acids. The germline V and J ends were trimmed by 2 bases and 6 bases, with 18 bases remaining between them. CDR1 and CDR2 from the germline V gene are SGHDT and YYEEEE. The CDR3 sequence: CASSLKLQLQGEQYF. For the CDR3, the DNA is TGTGCCAGCAGCTTAAAGTTGCAGCTTCAGGGCGAGCAGTACTTC.

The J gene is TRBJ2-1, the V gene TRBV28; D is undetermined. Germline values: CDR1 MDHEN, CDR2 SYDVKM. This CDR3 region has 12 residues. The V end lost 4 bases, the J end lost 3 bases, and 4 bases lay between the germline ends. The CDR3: CASSWSYNEQFF. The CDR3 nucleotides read TGTGCCAGCAGTTGGAGCTACAATGAGCAGTTCTTC. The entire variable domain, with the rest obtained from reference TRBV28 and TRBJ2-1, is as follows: DVKVTQSSRYLVKRTGEKVFLECVQDMDHENMFWYRQDPGLGLRLIYFSYDVKMKEKGDIPEGYSVSREKKERFSLILESASTNQTSMYLCASSWSYNEQFFGPGTRLTVL.

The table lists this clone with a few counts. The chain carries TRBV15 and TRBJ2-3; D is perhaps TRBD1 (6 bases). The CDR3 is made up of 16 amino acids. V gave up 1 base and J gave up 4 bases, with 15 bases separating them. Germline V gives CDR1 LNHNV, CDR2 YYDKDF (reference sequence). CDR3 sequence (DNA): TGTGCCACCAGCAGAGGCCAGAACAGGGAATCAGATACGCAGTATTTT. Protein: CATSRGQNRESDTQYF.

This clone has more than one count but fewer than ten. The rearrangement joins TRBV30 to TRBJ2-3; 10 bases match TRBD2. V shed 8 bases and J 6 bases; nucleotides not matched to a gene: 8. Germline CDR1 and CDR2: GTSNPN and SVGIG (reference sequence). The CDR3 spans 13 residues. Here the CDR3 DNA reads TGTGCCGCCGGAGTAGCGGGGGGTGATACGCAGTATTTT. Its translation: CAAGVAGGDTQYF.

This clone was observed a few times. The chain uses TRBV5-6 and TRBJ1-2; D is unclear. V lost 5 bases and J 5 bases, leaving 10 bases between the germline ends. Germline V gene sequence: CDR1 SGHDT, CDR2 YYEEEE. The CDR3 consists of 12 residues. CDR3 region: CASSYVAYGYTF. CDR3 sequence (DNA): TGTGCCAGCAGTTACGTCGCGTATGGCTACACCTTC.

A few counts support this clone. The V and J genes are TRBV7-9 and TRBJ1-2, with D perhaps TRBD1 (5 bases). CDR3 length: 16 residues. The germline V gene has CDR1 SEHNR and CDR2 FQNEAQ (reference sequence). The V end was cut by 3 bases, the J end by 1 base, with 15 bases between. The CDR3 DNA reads TGTGCCAGCAGCTTGAGGGCGGGACGGATTAACTATGGCTACACCTTC. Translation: CASSLRAGRINYGYTF.

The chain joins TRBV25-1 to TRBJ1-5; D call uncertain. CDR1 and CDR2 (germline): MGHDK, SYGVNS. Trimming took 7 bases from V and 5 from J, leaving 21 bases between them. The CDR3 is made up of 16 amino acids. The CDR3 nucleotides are TGTGCCAGCATTGGTAACCTCATGGGCACTTATCAGCCCCAGCATTTT. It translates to CASIGNLMGTYQPQHF.

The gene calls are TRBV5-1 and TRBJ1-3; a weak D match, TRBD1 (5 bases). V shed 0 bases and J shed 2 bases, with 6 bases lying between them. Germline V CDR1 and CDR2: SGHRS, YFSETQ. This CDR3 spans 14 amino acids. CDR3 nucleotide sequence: TGCGCCAGCAGCTTGGCGGGGGCTGGAAACACCATATATTTT. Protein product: CASSLAGAGNTIYF.

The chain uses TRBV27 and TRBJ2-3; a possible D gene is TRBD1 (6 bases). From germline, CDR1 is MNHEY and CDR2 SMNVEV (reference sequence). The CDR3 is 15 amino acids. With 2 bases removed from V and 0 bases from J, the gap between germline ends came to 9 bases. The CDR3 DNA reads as TGTGCCAGCAGTTTAAGGGGACACAGCACAGATACGCAGTATTTT. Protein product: CASSLRGHSTDTQYF.

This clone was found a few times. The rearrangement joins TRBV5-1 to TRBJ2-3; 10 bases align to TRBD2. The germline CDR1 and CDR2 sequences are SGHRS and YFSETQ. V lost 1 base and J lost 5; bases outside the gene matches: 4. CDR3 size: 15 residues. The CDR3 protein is CASSLRRLAGDTQYF. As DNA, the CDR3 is TGCGCCAGCAGCTTGCGGAGACTAGCGGGAGATACGCAGTATTTT. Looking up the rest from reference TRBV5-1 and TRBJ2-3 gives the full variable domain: KAGVTQTPRYLIKTRGQQVTLSCSPISGHRSVSWYQQTPGQGLQFLFEYFSETQRNKGNFPGRFSGRQFSNSRSEMNVSTLELGDSALYLCASSLRRLAGDTQYFGPGTRLTVL.

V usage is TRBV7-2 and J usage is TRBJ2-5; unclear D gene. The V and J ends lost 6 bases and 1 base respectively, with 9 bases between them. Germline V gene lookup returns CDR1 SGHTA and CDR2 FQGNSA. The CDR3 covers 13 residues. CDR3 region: CASRPYVQETQYF. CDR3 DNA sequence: TGTGCCAGCAGACCCTACGTCCAAGAGACCCAGTACTTC.